The text below deals with one T cell receptor (beta chain). Its antigen is currently unknown. Assay used: immunoSEQ multiplex PCR; TCRdb lists only in-frame clones, some missing. Counted here are 33,000 or so clones, 80% to 90% occurring once; the ten biggest clones make up 20% to 30%. The data belong to a study of OX40 agonist ivuxolimab in advanced cancers. Study-level information: Patients were dosed intravenously with ivuxolimab at 0.01 to 10 mg/kg every 2 weeks. Prior therapy, whether anti-PD-1, anti-PD-L1 or anti-CTLA-4, was allowed, and 40% had some. Three individuals attained partial responses, comprising one hepatocellular carcinoma case and two cutaneous melanoma cases.

The study, taken as a whole, reports: CD8+ T cells showed, on average, more clonal expansion than CD4+ cells.

V shed 0 bases and J shed 11 bases, with 22 bases lying between them. The CDR3 is 16 amino acids. The specimen was CD4+ or CD8+ T cells sorted from blood, collected in a trial of the OX40 agonist ivuxolimab. The V and J genes are TRBV23-1 and TRBJ1-1; D might be TRBD1 (5 bases). TRBV23-1 is an ORF for which the function is uncertain. The sequence was obtained from an adult with an advanced solid tumor such as melanoma, head and neck, liver or kidney cancer. The CDR3 spells CASSQSSGMGRPEAFF. CDR3 nucleotide sequence: TGCGCCAGCAGTCAATCGAGCGGTATGGGGCGTCCGGAGGCTTTCTTT.